What follows are 6 T cell receptor beta chains derived from one specimen sequenced in a study of OX40 agonist ivuxolimab in advanced cancers. Produced via immunoSEQ multiplex PCR; TCRdb's table is partial and in-frame only. The repertoire holds about 21,000 clones, roughly 82% seen once, with 3.1% in the top ten. Sequences were derived from CD4+ or CD8+ T cells sorted from blood, sampled in a trial of the OX40 agonist ivuxolimab. Receptor source: an adult with an advanced solid tumor such as melanoma, head and neck, liver or kidney cancer.

The rearrangement uses TRBV7-2 and TRBJ2-7; 8 bases fit TRBD1. This CDR3 is 15 amino acids long. V gave up 7 bases and J gave up 0 bases; unmatched junction bases: 8. The germline gives CDR1 SGHTA, CDR2 FQGNSA. The DNA for the CDR3 is TGTGCCAGCATCGCCGGGACAGGCGTCTCCTACGAGCAGTACTTC. Residues: CASIAGTGVSYEQYF.

V is TRBV10-2 and J is TRBJ2-1; TRBD2 agrees at 11 bases. This CDR3 spans 16 amino acids. Per the germline V gene, CDR1 is WSHSY and CDR2 is SAAADI. Unmatched junction bases numbered 11, after V lost 6 bases and J lost 7 bases. CDR3 bases: TGCGCCAGCAGCGCCCCCTTGCTAGCGGGGGGTAATGAGCAGTTCTTC. Translating gives CASSAPLLAGGNEQFF.

This clone was recorded once. The chain uses TRBV7-9 and TRBJ2-7, with 12 bases matching TRBD2. CDR1 is SEHNR and CDR2 is FQNEAQ in the germline V gene (reference sequence). The CDR3 spans 16 residues. J lost 2 bases, V lost 5 bases, and 7 bases had no gene match. As DNA, the CDR3 is TGTGCCAGCAGCCCAGCCGGACTAGCGGGGACCTACGAGCAGTACTTC. It codes for CASSPAGLAGTYEQYF.

The genes are TRBV30 and TRBJ1-2; D is possibly TRBD1 (5 bases). From germline, CDR1 is GTSNPN and CDR2 SVGIG (reference sequence). Trimming removed 5 bases at V and 4 bases at J, with 14 bases between. CDR3 length: 13 residues. This CDR3 is CAWLKSGGYGYTF. In nucleotides, the CDR3 is TGTGCCTGGCTCAAGTCTGGGGGCTATGGCTACACCTTC.

V usage is TRBV11-2 and J usage is TRBJ2-1, with D tentatively TRBD1 or TRBD2 (5 bases each). This CDR3 has 16 amino acids. Germline lookup yields CDR1 SGHAT and CDR2 FQNNGV. The germline V and J ends were trimmed by 1 base and 3 bases, with 13 bases remaining between them. The DNA for the CDR3 is TGTGCCAGCAGCTTAGCCCCCGGGACGGTCTACAATGAGCAGTTCTTC. It translates to CASSLAPGTVYNEQFF.

This clone was recorded only once. The chain has TRBV10-3 and TRBJ2-1; D might be TRBD2 (6 bases). The CDR3 loop spans 13 amino acids. CDR1 is ENHRY and CDR2 is SYGVKD in the germline V gene. V lost 11 bases, J lost 7 bases, and 18 bases lay in between. The CDR3 bases are TGTGCCTCCGGAGGGTCAAGGGAGAATGAGCAGTTCTTC. Encoded protein: CASGGSRENEQFF.